This entry is about one T cell receptor beta chain. The antigen is not known. The data were obtained in a study of beta chain features in type 1 diabetes. Study summary: Patients did not differ from healthy donors in age, gender or cell yield.

Study-level results: Type 1 diabetes patients had TCRB CDR3s that were shorter (moderately but significantly so) in all four CD4+ subsets. The naive, central memory and Treg TCRB repertoires showed an apparent similarity that was greater among patients than among healthy donors.

Cells sorted by CD45RO/CCR7/CD25/CD127/CD95/CD27 comprised CD4+ naive, central memory, regulatory and stem cell-like memory cells. Per germline, CDR1 GTSNPN and CDR2 SVGIG (reference sequence). Trimming removed 0 bases from V and 0 bases from J, with 11 bases in between. The CDR3 loop spans 15 amino acids. Sequencing targeted expressed TCRB transcripts, as all isolated RNA had been reverse transcribed. Repertoires were generated with immunoSEQ multiplex PCR, while TCRdb's copy carries only in-frame clones and drops some. The sample shows 640,000 or so clones, 11% to 15% of them seen only once. This sequence was found in a man aged 18-30 years with type 1 diabetes. This chain joins TRBV30 and TRBJ1-1; D not resolved. Sequenced input: naive CD4+ T cells from blood. The chain's CDR3 is CAWSVASTMNTEAFF. In nucleotides, the CDR3 is TGTGCCTGGAGTGTAGCCAGTACCATGAACACTGAAGCTTTCTTT.